This passage covers 21 T cell receptor beta chains from one sample sequenced in a study of technical replicates of blood from a few donors. Assay: immunoSEQ multiplex PCR; the TCRdb copy retains only in-frame clones and omits some. Of more than 70,000 clones detected, roughly 93% appear once; the ten largest clones hold approximately 0.22%. The specimen was T cells isolated from PBMCs. Receptor source: a human donor in good health.

The chain recombines TRBV9 with TRBJ2-7, with 8 bases identical to TRBD1. Trimming removed 1 base from V and 3 bases from J; junction bases left unmatched: 3. The CDR3 extends over 14 amino acids. Germline V CDR1 and CDR2: SGDLS, YYNGEE. CDR3 bases: TGTGCCAGCAGCGTAACCGGGACAGGCTACGAGCAGTACTTC. Amino acid sequence: CASSVTGTGYEQYF.

This chain uses TRBV27 with TRBJ2-7; D is unresolved. V lost 3 bases, J lost 0 bases, and 6 bases lay in between. Germline CDR1 reads MNHEY; CDR2 reads SMNVEV (reference sequence). This CDR3 spans 13 amino acids. The CDR3 nucleotides read TGTGCCAGCAGTTTCGACATCTCCTACGAGCAGTACTTC. Its protein is CASSFDISYEQYF.

The chain joins TRBV7-9 to TRBJ2-5; TRBD2 is a possible D gene (5 bases). Germline loops: CDR1 SEHNR, CDR2 FQNEAQ (reference sequence). The ends were cut back, 3 bases at V and 2 bases at J, with 19 bases in the middle. CDR3 length: 17 amino acids. The CDR3 DNA reads as TGTGCCAGCAGCTTCCCCCTCGGAGGAGGATCTCAAGAGACCCAGTACTTC. It codes for CASSFPLGGGSQETQYF. Full variable domain (rest looked up from reference TRBV7-9 and TRBJ2-5): DTGVSQNPRHKITKRGQNVTFRCDPISEHNRLYWYRQTLGQGPEFLTYFQNEAQLEKSRLLSDRFSAERPKGSFSTLEIQRTEQGDSAMYLCASSFPLGGGSQETQYFGPGTRLLVL.

The chain has TRBV9 and TRBJ1-1; possibly TRBD1 for D (5 bases). CDR1 is SGDLS and CDR2 is YYNGEE in the germline V gene. The V and J ends lost 0 bases and 0 bases respectively, with 9 bases between them. The CDR3 is made up of 15 amino acids. CDR3 nucleotides: TGTGCCAGCAGCGTAGCGGGGGGGATGAACACTGAAGCTTTCTTT. Translating gives CASSVAGGMNTEAFF.

The chain uses TRBV12-5 and TRBJ1-2, with 7 bases that match TRBD1. The CDR3 runs to 12 residues. Germline CDR1 and CDR2: LGHNT and FRNRAP. V was clipped by 5 bases and J by 5 bases; unmatched bases: 2. The CDR3 is CASGTQGYGYTF. The DNA of the CDR3 is TGTGCTAGTGGTACACAGGGGTATGGCTACACCTTC. The complete variable domain, with remaining parts taken from reference TRBV12-5 and TRBJ1-2, reads DARVTQTPRHKVTEMGQEVTMRCQPILGHNTVFWYRQTMMQGLELLAYFRNRAPLDDSGMPKDRFSAEMPDATLATLKIQPSEPRDSAVYFCASGTQGYGYTFGSGTRLTVV.

V and J are TRBV15 and TRBJ2-1, with D maybe TRBD1 (5 bases). CDR3 length equals 15 residues. Trimming shortened V by 3 bases and J by 5 bases, and 14 bases separated the two germline ends. The V gene's germline CDR1 is LNHNV and CDR2 YYDKDF (reference sequence). CDR3 protein: CATSSAREIDNEQFF. The CDR3, as DNA: TGTGCCACCAGCAGCGCCAGGGAAATAGACAATGAGCAGTTCTTC.

CDR3 protein: CASSSGLAPGSEQFF. CDR3 in DNA: TGTGCCAGCAGTAGTGGCCTAGCCCCCGGGTCTGAGCAGTTCTTC. The chain links TRBV6-4 to TRBJ2-1, with D possibly being TRBD2 (5 bases). CDR1 is MRHNA, CDR2 SNTAGT, per germline. V lost 5 bases to trimming and J lost 9 bases, with 20 bases between them. The CDR3 is made up of 15 amino acids.

The CDR3 is CSAGQLNYGYTF. In nucleotides, the CDR3 is TGCAGCGCGGGACAGCTTAACTATGGCTACACCTTC. This chain uses TRBV29-1 with TRBJ1-2, with 7 positions matching TRBD1. CDR1 is SQVTM, CDR2 ANQGSEA, per germline. Trimming at V came to 7 bases and at J to 1 base, leaving 3 bases not matched to a gene. CDR3 size: 12 residues. The full variable domain, rest sourced from reference TRBV29-1 and TRBJ1-2, is SAVISQKPSRDICQRGTSLTIQCQVDSQVTMMFWYRQQPGQSLTLIATANQGSEATYESGFVIDKFPISRPNLTFSTLTVSNMSPEDSSIYLCSAGQLNYGYTFGSGTRLTVV.

The chain carries TRBV11-3 and TRBJ2-1; TRBD2 matches at 14 bases. The CDR3 spans 15 residues. Germline lookup yields CDR1 SGHNT and CDR2 YENEEA. Unmatched junction bases numbered 3, after V lost 5 bases and J lost 6 bases. The CDR3 sequence: CASSLGTSGSNEQFF. DNA for the CDR3: TGTGCCAGCAGCCTCGGGACTAGCGGGAGCAATGAGCAGTTCTTC.

V gene TRBV5-6 combines with J gene TRBJ2-7, with D possibly TRBD2 on 5 matching bases. CDR3 size: 15 residues. The V end lost 0 bases, the J end lost 3 bases, and 13 bases lay between the germline ends. Germline CDR1 SGHDT, CDR2 YYEEEE. The CDR3 DNA reads TGTGCCAGCAGCTTGGGTCGGAGCGGACGCTACGAGCAGTACTTC. This gives the protein CASSLGRSGRYEQYF.

This sequence joins TRBV7-2 and TRBJ2-1, with 14 positions matching TRBD2. Germline CDR1 reads SGHTA; CDR2 reads FQGNSA. The J segment lost 8 bases and the V segment lost 1 base, leaving 7 bases of the junction unmatched. The CDR3 is 17 residues long. CDR3 loop: CASSLDPGTSGRHEQFF. In nucleotides, the CDR3 is TGTGCCAGCAGCTTAGACCCCGGGACTAGCGGGAGACATGAGCAGTTCTTC.

The genes are TRBV19 and TRBJ2-5, with 7 bases that match TRBD1. CDR1 and CDR2 (germline): LNHDA, SQIVND (reference sequence). Trimming removed 10 bases from V and 5 bases from J; junction bases left unmatched: 13. The CDR3 is made up of 14 amino acids. The CDR3 reads CATSRTGIMETQYF. The CDR3 DNA is TGTGCCACCTCCCGGACAGGTATAATGGAGACCCAGTACTTC.

The chain couples TRBV5-1 to TRBJ2-7; TRBD2 aligns across 12 bases. This CDR3 has 16 residues. Germline-derived CDR1 and CDR2 are SGHRS and YFSETQ. Trimming removed 5 bases from V and 2 bases from J; junction bases left unmatched: 8. CDR3 amino acids: CASSPRTSGDPYEQYF. CDR3 DNA: TGCGCCAGCAGTCCCCGGACTAGCGGGGACCCCTACGAGCAGTACTTC.

The V call is TRBV11-2, the J call TRBJ2-2; TRBD1 matches 7 bases. Germline V gives CDR1 SGHAT, CDR2 FQNNGV. There are 12 residues in the CDR3. The trim removed 11 bases at V and 5 bases at J, leaving 5 bases unmatched. This chain's CDR3 is CAGQGDTGELFF. CDR3 nucleotide sequence: TGTGCCGGTCAGGGGGATACCGGGGAGCTGTTTTTT.

V gene TRBV7-9 combines with J gene TRBJ2-1; D is uncertain. V lost 2 bases to trimming and J lost 3 bases, with 14 bases between them. CDR3 length: 16 amino acids. Germline CDR1 and CDR2: SEHNR and FQNEAQ (reference sequence). The CDR3 DNA sequence: TGTGCCAGCAGCTTACCTGGCAGGAAAATCTACAATGAGCAGTTCTTC. Its protein product is CASSLPGRKIYNEQFF.

V is TRBV27 and J is TRBJ2-3, with D perhaps matching TRBD1 (5 bases). This CDR3 is built from 15 residues. V lost 6 bases, J lost 1 base, and 14 bases lay in between. The V gene's germline CDR1 is MNHEY and CDR2 SMNVEV (reference sequence). DNA for the CDR3: TGTGCCAGCAGCTTAAGGGCCAGGGGCACAGATACGCAGTATTTT. It is translated as CASSLRARGTDTQYF.

In its sample, this clone was seen once. This chain joins TRBV5-1 and TRBJ1-3; unclear D gene. This CDR3 is built from 14 residues. V was pared by 3 bases and J by 3 bases, with 10 bases between. The germline gives CDR1 SGHRS, CDR2 YFSETQ. CDR3 region: CASSSSRGGNTIYF. DNA for the CDR3: TGCGCCAGCAGCTCCTCACGGGGTGGAAACACCATATATTTT.

This rearrangement joins TRBV28 to TRBJ2-7; perhaps TRBD2 as D (5 bases). The CDR3 covers 15 residues. Germline V lookup: CDR1 MDHEN, CDR2 SYDVKM. Trimming removed 5 bases from V and 5 bases from J, with 19 bases in between. Written as DNA, the CDR3 is TGTGCCAGCAGTCACTTTTCTGGGGAGTTCGACGAGCAGTACTTC. Protein product: CASSHFSGEFDEQYF. The full variable domain, completed using reference TRBV28 and TRBJ2-7, is DVKVTQSSRYLVKRTGEKVFLECVQDMDHENMFWYRQDPGLGLRLIYFSYDVKMKEKGDIPEGYSVSREKKERFSLILESASTNQTSMYLCASSHFSGEFDEQYFGPGTRLTVT.

The chain employs TRBV6-5 and TRBJ1-2, with D maybe TRBD1 (6 bases). CDR1 is MNHEY and CDR2 is SVGAGI in the germline V gene. V was cut by 10 bases and J by 4 bases, with 19 bases left in between. The length of the CDR3 is 14 residues. CDR3 in DNA: TGTGCCACTAAAACGCTACAGGGAGTCTATGGCTACACCTTC. Residues: CATKTLQGVYGYTF.

This chain connects TRBV2 to TRBJ2-3, with D uncertain. This CDR3 contains 11 residues. The V end lost 2 bases, the J end lost 9 bases, and 6 bases lay between the germline ends. In germline, CDR1 is SNHLY, CDR2 FYNNEI. The CDR3 DNA is TGTGCCAGCAGTGAACTGTTCACGCAGTATTTT. Amino acid sequence: CASSELFTQYF. Full variable domain (outside the CDR3, taken from reference TRBV2 and TRBJ2-3): EPEVTQTPSHQVTQMGQEVILRCVPISNHLYFYWYRQILGQKVEFLVSFYNNEISEKSEIFDDQFSVERPDGSNFTLKIRSTKLEDSAMYFCASSELFTQYFGPGTRLTVL.

This clone appeared once. The chain recombines TRBV28 with TRBJ2-2, with TRBD1 matching over 8 bases. J gave up 1 base and V 4 bases, and 8 bases lay outside the gene matches. From germline, CDR1 is MDHEN and CDR2 SYDVKM. This CDR3 region has 17 residues. The CDR3 region is CASSYQPGQVNTGELFF. The CDR3 DNA sequence: TGTGCCAGCAGTTACCAACCGGGACAGGTGAACACCGGGGAGCTGTTTTTT. The full variable domain, with the rest looked up from reference TRBV28 and TRBJ2-2, is DVKVTQSSRYLVKRTGEKVFLECVQDMDHENMFWYRQDPGLGLRLIYFSYDVKMKEKGDIPEGYSVSREKKERFSLILESASTNQTSMYLCASSYQPGQVNTGELFFGEGSRLTVL.